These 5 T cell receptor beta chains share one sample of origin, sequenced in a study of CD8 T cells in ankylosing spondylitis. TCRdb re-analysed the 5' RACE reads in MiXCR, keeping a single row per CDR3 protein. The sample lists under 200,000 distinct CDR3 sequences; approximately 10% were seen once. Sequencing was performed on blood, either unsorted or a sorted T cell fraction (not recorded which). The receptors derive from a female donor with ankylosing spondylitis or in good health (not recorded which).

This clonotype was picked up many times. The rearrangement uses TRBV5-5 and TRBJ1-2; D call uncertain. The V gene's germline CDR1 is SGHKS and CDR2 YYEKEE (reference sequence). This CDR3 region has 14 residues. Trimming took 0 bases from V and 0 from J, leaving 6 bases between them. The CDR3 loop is CASSLDAANYGYTF. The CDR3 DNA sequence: TGTGCCAGCAGCTTGGACGCGGCTAACTATGGCTACACCTTC.

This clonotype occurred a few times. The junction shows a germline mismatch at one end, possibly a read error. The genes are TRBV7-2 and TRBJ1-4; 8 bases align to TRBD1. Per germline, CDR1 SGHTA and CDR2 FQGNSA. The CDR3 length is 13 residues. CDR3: CASRRTGNENLFF. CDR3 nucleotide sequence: TGTGCCAGCAGGCGGACAGGGAATGAAAATCTGTTTTTT.

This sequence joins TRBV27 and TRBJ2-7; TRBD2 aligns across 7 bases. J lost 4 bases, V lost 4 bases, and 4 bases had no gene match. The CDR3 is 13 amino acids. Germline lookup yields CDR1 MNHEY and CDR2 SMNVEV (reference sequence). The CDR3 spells CASSYGRSYEQYF. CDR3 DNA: TGTGCCAGCAGTTACGGGAGGTCTTACGAGCAGTACTTC.

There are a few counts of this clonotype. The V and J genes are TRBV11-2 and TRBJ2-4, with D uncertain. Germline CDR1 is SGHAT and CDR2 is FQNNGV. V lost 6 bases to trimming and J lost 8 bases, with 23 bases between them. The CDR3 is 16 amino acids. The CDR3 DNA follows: TGTGCCAGCAGTCTATTCGACGGCTCTTACTGGGACATTCAGTACTTC. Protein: CASSLFDGSYWDIQYF.

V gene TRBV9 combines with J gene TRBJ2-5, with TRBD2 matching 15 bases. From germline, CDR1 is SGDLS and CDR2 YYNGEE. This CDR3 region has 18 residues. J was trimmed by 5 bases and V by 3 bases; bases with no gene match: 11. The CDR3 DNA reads TGTGCCAGCAGCGGACGGACTAGCGGGAGGGCCGGCGCGGAGACCCAGTACTTC. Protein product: CASSGRTSGRAGAETQYF.